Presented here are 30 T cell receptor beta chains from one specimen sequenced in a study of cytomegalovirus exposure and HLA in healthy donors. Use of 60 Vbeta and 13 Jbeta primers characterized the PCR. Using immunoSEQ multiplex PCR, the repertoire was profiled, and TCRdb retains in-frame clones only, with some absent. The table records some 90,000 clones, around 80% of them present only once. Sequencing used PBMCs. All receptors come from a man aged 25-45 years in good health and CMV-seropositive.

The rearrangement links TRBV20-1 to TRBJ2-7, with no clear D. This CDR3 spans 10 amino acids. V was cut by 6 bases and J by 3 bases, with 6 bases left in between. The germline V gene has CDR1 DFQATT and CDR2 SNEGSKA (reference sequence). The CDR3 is CSAPHYEQYF. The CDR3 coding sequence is TGCAGTGCCCCCCACTACGAGCAGTACTTC.

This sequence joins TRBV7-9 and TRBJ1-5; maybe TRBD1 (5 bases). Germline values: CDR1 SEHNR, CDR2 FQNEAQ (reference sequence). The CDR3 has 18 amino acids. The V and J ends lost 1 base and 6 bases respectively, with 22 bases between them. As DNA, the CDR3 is TGTGCCAGCAGCTTAGATAGTCCTCGGACTCGCGGGGGTCAGCCCCAGCATTTT. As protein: CASSLDSPRTRGGQPQHF.

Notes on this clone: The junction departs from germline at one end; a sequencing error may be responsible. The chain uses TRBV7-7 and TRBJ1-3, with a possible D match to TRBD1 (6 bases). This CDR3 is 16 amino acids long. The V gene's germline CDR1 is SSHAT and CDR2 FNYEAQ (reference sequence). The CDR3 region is CASSQGPAGNGNTIYF. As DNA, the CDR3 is TGTGCTAGCAGCCAGGGGCCAGCAGGGAACGGAAACACCATATATTTT.

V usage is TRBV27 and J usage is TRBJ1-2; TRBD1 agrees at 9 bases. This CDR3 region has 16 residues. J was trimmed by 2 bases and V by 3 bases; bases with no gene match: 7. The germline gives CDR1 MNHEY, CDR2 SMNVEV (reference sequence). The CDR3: CASSLGPDRGNYGYTF. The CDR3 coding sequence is TGTGCCAGCAGTTTGGGCCCTGACAGGGGGAACTATGGCTACACCTTC.

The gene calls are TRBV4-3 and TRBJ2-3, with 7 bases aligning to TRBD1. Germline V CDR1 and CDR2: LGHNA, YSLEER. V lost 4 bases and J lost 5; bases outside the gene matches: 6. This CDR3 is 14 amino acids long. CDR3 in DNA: TGCGCCAGCAGCCTAAGGACAGGAGGAGATACGCAGTATTTT. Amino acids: CASSLRTGGDTQYF.

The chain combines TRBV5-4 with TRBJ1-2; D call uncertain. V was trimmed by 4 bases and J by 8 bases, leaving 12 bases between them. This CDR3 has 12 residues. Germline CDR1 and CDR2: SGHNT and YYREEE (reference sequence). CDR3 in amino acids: CASSLEISGYTF. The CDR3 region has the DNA TGTGCCAGCAGCCTTGAGATTTCGGGCTACACCTTC.

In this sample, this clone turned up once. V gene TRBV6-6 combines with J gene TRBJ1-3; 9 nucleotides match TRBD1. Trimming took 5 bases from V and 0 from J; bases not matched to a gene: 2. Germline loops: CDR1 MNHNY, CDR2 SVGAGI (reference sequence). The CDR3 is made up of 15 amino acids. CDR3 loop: CASSGTGYSGNTIYF. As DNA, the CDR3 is TGTGCCAGCAGTGGGACAGGGTACTCTGGAAACACCATATATTTT.

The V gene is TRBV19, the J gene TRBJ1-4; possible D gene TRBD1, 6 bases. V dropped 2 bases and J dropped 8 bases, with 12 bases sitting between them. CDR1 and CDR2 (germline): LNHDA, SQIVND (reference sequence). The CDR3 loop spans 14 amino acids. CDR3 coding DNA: TGTGCCAGTAGTATATTCAGGGGAAGGGAAAAACTGTTTTTT. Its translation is CASSIFRGREKLFF.

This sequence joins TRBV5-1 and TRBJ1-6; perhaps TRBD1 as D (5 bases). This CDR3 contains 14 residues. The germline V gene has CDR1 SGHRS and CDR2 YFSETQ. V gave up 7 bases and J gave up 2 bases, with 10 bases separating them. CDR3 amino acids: CASSEGTYNSPLHF. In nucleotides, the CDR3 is TGCGCCAGCTCGGAGGGGACCTATAATTCACCCCTCCACTTT.

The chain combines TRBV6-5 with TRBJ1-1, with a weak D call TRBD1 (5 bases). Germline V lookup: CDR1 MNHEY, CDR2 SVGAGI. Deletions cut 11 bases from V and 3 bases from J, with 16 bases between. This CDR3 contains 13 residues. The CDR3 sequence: CASGGMSYTEAFF. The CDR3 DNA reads TGTGCCTCCGGGGGGATGTCGTACACTGAAGCTTTCTTT.

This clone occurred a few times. The CDR3 region is CASSQGALGDTQYF. The DNA for the CDR3 is TGCGCCAGCAGCCAGGGGGCTCTCGGGGATACGCAGTATTTT. The gene calls are TRBV4-1 and TRBJ2-3; D perhaps matches TRBD1 (6 bases). Germline CDR1 reads MGHRA; CDR2 reads YSYEKL. V lost 3 bases, J lost 6 bases, and 13 bases lay in between. CDR3 length: 14 residues.

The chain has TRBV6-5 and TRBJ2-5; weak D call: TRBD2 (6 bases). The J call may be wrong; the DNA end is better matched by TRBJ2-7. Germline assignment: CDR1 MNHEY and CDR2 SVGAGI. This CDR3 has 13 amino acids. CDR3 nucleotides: TGTGCCAGCAAGCGGGCGCATTTCTACGAGCAGTACTTC. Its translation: CASKRAHFYEQYF.

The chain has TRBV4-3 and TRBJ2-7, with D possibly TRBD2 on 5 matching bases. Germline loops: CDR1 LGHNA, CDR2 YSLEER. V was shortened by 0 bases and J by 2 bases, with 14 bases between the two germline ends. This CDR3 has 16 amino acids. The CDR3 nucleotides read TGCGCCAGCAGCCAAGATACTAGTGTGAGGCCCTACGAGCAGTACTTC. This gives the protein CASSQDTSVRPYEQYF.

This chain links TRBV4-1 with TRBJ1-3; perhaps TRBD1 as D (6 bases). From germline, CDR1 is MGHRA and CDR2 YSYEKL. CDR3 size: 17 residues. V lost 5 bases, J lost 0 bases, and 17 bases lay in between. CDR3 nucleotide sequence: TGCGCCAGCAGCTACCTGGGGGCAGGCGCCTCTGGAAACACCATATATTTT. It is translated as CASSYLGAGASGNTIYF.

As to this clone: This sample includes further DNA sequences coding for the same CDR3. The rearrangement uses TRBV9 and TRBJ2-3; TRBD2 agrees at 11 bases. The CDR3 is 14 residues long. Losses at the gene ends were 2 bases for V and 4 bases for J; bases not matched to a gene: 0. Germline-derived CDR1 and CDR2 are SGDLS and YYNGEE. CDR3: CASSVGLAADTQYF. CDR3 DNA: TGTGCCAGCAGCGTGGGACTAGCGGCAGATACGCAGTATTTT.

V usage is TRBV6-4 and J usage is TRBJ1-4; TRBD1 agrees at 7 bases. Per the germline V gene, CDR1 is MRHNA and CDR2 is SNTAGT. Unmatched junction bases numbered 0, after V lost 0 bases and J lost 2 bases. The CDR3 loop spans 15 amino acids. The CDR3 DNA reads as TGTGCCAGCAGTGACTCAGGGGGCACTAATGAAAAACTGTTTTTT. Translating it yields CASSDSGGTNEKLFF.

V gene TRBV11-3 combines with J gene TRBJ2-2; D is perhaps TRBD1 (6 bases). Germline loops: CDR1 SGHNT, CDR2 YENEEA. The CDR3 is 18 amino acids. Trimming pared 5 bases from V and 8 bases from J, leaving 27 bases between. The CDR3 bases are TGTGCCAGCAGCCCGGATACAGGGAGCATCTCTTTCGGAGGGGAGCTGTTTTTT. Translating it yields CASSPDTGSISFGGELFF.

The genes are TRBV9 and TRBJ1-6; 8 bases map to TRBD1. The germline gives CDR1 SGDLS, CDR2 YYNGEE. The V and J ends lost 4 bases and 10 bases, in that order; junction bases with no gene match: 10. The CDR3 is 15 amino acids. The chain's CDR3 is CASSQQQGAGSPLHF. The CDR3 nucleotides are TGTGCCAGCAGCCAGCAGCAGGGGGCAGGGTCACCCCTCCACTTT.

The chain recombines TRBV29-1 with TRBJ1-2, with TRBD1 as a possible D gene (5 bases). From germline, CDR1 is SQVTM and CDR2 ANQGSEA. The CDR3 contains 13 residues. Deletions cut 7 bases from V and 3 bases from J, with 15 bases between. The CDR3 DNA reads TGCAGCGCCAACACAGGAGGGGACTATGGCTACACCTTC. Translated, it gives CSANTGGDYGYTF. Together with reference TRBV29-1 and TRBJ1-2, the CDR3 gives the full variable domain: SAVISQKPSRDICQRGTSLTIQCQVDSQVTMMFWYRQQPGQSLTLIATANQGSEATYESGFVIDKFPISRPNLTFSTLTVSNMSPEDSSIYLCSANTGGDYGYTFGSGTRLTVV.

CDR3 sequence reads: CASSLGLAGTSYEQYV. The CDR3 DNA follows: TGTGCCAGCAGCTTAGGGCTAGCGGGGACAAGCTACGAGCAGTACGTC. The chain has TRBV7-9 and TRBJ2-7, with 9 bases identical to TRBD2. The CDR3 consists of 16 residues. The trim removed 1 base at V and 3 bases at J, leaving 7 bases unmatched. From germline, CDR1 is SEHNR and CDR2 FQNEAQ (reference sequence).

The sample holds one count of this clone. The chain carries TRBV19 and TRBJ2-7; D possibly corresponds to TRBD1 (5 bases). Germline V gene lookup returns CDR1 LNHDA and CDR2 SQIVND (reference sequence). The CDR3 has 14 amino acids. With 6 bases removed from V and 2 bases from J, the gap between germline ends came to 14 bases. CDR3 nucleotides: TGTGCCAGTAGGTTGGCCGAAGGGGCCTACGAGCAGTACTTC. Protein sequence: CASRLAEGAYEQYF.

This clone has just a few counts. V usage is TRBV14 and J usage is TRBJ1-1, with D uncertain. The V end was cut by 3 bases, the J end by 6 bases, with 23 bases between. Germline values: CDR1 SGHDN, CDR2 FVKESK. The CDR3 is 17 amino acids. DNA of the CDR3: TGTGCCAGCAGCCAGGTTTTTTTGTCACCCATGGGCGCTGAAGCTTTCTTT. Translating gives CASSQVFLSPMGAEAFF. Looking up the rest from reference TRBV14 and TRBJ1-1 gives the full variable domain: EAGVTQFPSHSVIEKGQTVTLRCDPISGHDNLYWYRRVMGKEIKFLLHFVKESKQDESGMPNNRFLAERTGGTYSTLKVQPAELEDSGVYFCASSQVFLSPMGAEAFFGQGTRLTVV.

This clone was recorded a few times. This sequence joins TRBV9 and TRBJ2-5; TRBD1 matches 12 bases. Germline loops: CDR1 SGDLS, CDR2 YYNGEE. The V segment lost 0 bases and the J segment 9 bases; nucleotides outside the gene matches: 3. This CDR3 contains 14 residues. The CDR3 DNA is TGTGCCAGCAGCGTAGGGGACAGGGGGCTGGCCCAGTACTTC. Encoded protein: CASSVGDRGLAQYF.

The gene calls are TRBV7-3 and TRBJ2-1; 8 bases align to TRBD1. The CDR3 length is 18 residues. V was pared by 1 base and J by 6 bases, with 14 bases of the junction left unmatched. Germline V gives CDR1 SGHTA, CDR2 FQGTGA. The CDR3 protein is CASSLMAVGDRPSNEQFF. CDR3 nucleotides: TGTGCCAGCAGCTTAATGGCTGTTGGGGACAGGCCATCCAATGAGCAGTTCTTC.

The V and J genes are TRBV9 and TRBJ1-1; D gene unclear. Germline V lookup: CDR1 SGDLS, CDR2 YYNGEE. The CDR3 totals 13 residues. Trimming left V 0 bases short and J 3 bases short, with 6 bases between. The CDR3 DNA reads TGTGCCAGCAGCGTAGGTGGCCACACTGAAGCTTTCTTT. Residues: CASSVGGHTEAFF. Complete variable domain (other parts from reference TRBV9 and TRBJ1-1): DSGVTQTPKHLITATGQRVTLRCSPRSGDLSVYWYQQSLDQGLQFLIQYYNGEERAKGNILERFSAQQFPDLHSELNLSSLELGDSALYFCASSVGGHTEAFFGQGTRLTVV.

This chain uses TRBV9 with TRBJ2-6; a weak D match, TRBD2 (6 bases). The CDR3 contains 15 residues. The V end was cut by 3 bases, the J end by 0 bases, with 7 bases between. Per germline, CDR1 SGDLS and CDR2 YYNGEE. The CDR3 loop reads CASSAGGSGANVLTF. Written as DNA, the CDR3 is TGTGCCAGCAGCGCCGGGGGCTCTGGGGCCAACGTCCTGACTTTC.

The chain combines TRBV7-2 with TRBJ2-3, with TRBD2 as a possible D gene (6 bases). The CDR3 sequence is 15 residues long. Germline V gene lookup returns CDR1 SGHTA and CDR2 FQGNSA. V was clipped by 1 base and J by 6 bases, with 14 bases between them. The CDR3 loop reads CASSLGGGLVDTQYF. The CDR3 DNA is TGTGCCAGCAGCTTAGGAGGAGGGTTAGTGGATACGCAGTATTTT.

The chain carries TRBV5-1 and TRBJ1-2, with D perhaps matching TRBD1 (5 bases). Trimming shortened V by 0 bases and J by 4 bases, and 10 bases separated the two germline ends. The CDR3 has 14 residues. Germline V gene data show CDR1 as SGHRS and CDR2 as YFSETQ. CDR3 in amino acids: CASSLDQGTYGYTF. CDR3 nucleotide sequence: TGCGCCAGCAGCTTGGACCAGGGTACCTATGGCTACACCTTC.

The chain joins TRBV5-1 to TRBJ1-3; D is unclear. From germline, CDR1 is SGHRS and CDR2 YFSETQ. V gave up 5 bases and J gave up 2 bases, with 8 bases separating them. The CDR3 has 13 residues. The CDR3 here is CASRNRAGNTIYF. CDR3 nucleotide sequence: TGCGCCAGCAGAAATCGGGCTGGAAACACCATATATTTT.

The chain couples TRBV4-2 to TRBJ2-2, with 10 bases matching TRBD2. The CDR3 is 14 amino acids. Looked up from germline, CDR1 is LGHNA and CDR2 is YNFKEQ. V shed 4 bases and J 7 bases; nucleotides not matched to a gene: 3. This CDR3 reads CASSLTSGVGELFF. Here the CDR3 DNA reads TGTGCCAGCAGCCTCACTAGCGGGGTCGGGGAGCTGTTTTTT.